This T cell receptor delta chain was captured in a study of Vδ1+ human thymocytes. Study-level findings and limits: In the thymus, TRG and TRD repertoires looked highly polyclonal with Gaussian CDR3 lengths.

RNA was extracted from the cells and then reverse transcribed. Multiplex PCR used pooled V-gene forward primers and a constant-region reverse primer to amplify CDR3s. TCRdb re-identified clones in the multiplex PCR reads via CATT. This table has 23,000 or so delta-chain clones, under 8.5% appearing once. This clone was seen a few times. Its antigen is as yet unknown. Germline V CDR1 and CDR2: TSWWSYY, QGS. The CDR3 totals 23 residues. Trimming took 2 bases from V and 0 from J; bases not matched to a gene: 21. This rearrangement joins TRDV1 to TRDJ1; 13 nucleotides match TRDD3. Input material: Vdelta1+ gamma-delta thymocytes from the thymus. Subset indicated: FACS-sorted CD3+ TCRalphabeta- TCRVdelta1+ TCRVdelta2- thymocytes. The source of this sequence is a girl under two years old who had congenital heart surgery. CDR3: CALGESRPLYWGIRGRYTDKLIF. DNA of the CDR3: TGTGCTCTTGGGGAATCCCGTCCTCTGTACTGGGGGATACGAGGGAGGTACACCGATAAACTCATCTTT.